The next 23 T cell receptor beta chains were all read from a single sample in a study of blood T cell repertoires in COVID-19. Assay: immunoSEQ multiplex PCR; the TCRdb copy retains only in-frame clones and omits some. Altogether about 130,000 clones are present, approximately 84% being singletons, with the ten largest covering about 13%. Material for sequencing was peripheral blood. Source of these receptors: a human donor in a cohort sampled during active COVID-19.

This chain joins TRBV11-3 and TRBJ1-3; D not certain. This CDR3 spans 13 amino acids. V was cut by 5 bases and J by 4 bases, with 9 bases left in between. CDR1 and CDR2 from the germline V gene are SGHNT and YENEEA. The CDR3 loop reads CASSRNQGNTIYF. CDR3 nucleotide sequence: TGTGCCAGCAGCCGCAACCAGGGAAACACCATATATTTT.

This CDR3 reads CSASEGQEETQYF. CDR3 nucleotides: TGCAGTGCTAGTGAGGGACAGGAAGAGACCCAGTACTTC. This rearrangement joins TRBV20-1 to TRBJ2-5, with 8 bases identical to TRBD1. CDR3 length: 13 residues. J gave up 3 bases and V 3 bases, and 3 bases lay outside the gene matches. The germline gives CDR1 DFQATT, CDR2 SNEGSKA (reference sequence).

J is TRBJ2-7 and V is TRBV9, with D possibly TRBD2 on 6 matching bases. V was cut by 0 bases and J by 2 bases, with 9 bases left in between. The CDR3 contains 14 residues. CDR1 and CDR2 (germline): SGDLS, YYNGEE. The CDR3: CASSVVPGAYEQYF. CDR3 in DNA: TGTGCCAGCAGCGTAGTTCCGGGGGCCTACGAGCAGTACTTC.

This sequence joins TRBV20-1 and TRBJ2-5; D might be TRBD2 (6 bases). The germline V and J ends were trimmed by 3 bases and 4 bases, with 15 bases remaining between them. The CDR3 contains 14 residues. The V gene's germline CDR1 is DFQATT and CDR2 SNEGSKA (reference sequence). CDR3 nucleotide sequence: TGCAGTGCTAGTAAGATCCTGGGGGGAGAGACCCAGTACTTC. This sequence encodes CSASKILGGETQYF.

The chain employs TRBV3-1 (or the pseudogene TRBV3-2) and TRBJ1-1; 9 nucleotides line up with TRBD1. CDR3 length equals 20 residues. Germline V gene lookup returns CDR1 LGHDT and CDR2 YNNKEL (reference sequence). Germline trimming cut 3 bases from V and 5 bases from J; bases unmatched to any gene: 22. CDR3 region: CASSHSQWPVQGASRTEAFF. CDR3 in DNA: TGTGCCAGCAGCCACTCCCAATGGCCCGTACAGGGGGCAAGTCGTACTGAAGCTTTCTTT.

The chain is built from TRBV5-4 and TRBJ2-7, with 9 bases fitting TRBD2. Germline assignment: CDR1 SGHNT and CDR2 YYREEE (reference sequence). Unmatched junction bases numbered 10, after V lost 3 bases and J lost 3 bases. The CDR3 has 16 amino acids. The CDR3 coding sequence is TGTGCCAGCAGCTCCAGCGGGGGGAACCGCGACTACGAGCAGTACTTC. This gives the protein CASSSSGGNRDYEQYF.

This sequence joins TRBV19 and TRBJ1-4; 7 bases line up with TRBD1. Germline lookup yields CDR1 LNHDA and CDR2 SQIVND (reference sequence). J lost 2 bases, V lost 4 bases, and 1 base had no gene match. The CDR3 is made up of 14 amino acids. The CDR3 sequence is CASSTGGTNEKLFF. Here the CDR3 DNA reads TGTGCCAGTAGTACAGGGGGGACTAATGAAAAACTGTTTTTT.

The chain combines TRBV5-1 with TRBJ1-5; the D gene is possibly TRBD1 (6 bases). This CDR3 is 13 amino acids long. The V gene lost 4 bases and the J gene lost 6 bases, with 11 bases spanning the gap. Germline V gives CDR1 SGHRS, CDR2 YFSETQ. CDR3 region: CASSPQGFQPQHF. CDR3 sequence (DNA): TGCGCCAGCAGCCCACAGGGATTTCAGCCCCAGCATTTT.

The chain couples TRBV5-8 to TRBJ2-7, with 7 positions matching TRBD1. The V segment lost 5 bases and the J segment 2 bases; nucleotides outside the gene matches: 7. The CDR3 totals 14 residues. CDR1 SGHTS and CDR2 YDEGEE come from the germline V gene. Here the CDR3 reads CASSPFRGTYEQYF. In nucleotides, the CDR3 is TGTGCCAGCAGTCCATTCAGGGGGACCTACGAGCAGTACTTC.

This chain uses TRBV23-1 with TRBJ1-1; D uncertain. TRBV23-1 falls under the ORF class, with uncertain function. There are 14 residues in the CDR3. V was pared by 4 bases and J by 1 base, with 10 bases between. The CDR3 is CASSPPEGNTEAFF. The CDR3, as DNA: TGCGCCAGCAGTCCGCCTGAGGGGAACACTGAAGCTTTCTTT.

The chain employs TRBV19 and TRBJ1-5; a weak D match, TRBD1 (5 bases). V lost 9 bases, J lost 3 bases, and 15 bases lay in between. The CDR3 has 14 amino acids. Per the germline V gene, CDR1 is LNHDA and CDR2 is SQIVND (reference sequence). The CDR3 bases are TGTGCCAGCAGCGTCACAGGTACCAATCAGCCCCAGCATTTT. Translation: CASSVTGTNQPQHF.

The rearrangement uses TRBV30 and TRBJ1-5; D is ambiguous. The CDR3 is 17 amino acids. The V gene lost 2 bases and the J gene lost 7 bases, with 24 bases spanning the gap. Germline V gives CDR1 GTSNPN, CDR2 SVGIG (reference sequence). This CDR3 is CAWSPLGGHTANQPQHF. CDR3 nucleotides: TGTGCCTGGAGTCCCCTAGGAGGTCACACTGCCAACCAGCCCCAGCATTTT.

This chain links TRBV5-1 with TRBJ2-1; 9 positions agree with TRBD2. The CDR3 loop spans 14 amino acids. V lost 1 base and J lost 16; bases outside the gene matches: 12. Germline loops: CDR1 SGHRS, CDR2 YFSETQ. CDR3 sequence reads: CASSLTPMTSGAFF. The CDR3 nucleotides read TGCGCCAGCAGCTTGACCCCCATGACTAGCGGCGCCTTCTTC.

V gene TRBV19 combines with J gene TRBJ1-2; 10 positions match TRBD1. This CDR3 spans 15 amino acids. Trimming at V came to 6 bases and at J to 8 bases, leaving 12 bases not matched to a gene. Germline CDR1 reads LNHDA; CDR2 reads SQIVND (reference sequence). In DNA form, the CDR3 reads TGTGCCAGTAGGGGACAGGGGCTGAATTCGGGGGGCTACACCTTC. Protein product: CASRGQGLNSGGYTF.

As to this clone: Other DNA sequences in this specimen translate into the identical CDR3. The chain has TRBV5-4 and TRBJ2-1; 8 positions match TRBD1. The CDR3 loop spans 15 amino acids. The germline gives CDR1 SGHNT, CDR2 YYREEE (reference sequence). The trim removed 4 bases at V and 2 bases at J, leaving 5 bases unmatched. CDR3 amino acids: CASSPGGGTYNEQFF. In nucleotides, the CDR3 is TGTGCCAGCAGCCCAGGGGGCGGAACCTACAATGAGCAGTTCTTC.

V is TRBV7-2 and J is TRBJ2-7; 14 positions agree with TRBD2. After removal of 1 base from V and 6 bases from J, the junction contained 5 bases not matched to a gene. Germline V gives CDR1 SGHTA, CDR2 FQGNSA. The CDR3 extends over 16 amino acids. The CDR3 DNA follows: TGTGCCAGCAGCTTAGTTGGGACTAGCGGGGGTAGCGAGCAGTACTTC. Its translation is CASSLVGTSGGSEQYF. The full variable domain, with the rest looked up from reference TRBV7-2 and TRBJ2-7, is GAGVSQSPSNKVTEKGKDVELRCDPISGHTALYWYRQSLGQGLEFLIYFQGNSAPDKSGLPSDRFSAERTGGSVSTLTIQRTQQEDSAVYLCASSLVGTSGGSEQYFGPGTRLTVT.

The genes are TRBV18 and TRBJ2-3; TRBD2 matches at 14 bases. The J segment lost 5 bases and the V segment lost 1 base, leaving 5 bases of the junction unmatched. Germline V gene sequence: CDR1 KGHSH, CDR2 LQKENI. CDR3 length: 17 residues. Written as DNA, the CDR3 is TGTGCCAGCTCACCACTTCGACTAGCGGGGGGGCAAGATACGCAGTATTTT. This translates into CASSPLRLAGGQDTQYF.

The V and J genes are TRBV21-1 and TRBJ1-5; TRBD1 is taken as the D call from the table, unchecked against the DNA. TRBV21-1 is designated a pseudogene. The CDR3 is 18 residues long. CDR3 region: CASSKALGTVYSNQPQHF. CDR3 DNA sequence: TGTGCCAGCAGCAAAGCGCTTGGGACAGTTTATAGCAATCAGCCCCAGCATTTT.

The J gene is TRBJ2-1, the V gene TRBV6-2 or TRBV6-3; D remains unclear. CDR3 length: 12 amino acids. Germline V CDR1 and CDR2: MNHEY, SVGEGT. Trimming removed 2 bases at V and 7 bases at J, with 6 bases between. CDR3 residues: CASSYAFNEQFF. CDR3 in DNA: TGTGCCAGCAGTTACGCGTTTAATGAGCAGTTCTTC.

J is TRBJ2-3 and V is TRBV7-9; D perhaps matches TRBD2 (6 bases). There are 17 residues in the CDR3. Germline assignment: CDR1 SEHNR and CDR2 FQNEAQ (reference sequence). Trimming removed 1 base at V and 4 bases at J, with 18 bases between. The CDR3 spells CASSLGPAGSFADTQYF. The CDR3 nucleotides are TGTGCCAGCAGCTTAGGTCCTGCGGGGTCATTCGCAGATACGCAGTATTTT.

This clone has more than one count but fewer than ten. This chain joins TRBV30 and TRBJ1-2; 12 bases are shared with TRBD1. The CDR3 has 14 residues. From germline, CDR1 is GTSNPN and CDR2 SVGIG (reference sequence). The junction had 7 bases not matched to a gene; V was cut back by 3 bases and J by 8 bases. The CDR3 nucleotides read TGTGCCTGGAGCCCCGGGACAGGGGGCAGAGGCTACACCTTC. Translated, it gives CAWSPGTGGRGYTF.

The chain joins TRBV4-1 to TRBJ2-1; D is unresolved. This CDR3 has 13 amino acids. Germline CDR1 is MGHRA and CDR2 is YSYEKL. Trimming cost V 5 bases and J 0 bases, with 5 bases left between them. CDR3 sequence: CASSFSSYNEQFF. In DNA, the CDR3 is TGCGCCAGCAGCTTCAGCTCCTACAATGAGCAGTTCTTC.

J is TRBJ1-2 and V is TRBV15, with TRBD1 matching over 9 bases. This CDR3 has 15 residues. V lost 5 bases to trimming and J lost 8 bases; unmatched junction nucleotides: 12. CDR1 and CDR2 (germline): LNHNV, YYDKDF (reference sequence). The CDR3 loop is CATSPRAGQGTGYTF. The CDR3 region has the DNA TGTGCCACCAGCCCACGGGCAGGACAGGGGACCGGCTACACCTTC.